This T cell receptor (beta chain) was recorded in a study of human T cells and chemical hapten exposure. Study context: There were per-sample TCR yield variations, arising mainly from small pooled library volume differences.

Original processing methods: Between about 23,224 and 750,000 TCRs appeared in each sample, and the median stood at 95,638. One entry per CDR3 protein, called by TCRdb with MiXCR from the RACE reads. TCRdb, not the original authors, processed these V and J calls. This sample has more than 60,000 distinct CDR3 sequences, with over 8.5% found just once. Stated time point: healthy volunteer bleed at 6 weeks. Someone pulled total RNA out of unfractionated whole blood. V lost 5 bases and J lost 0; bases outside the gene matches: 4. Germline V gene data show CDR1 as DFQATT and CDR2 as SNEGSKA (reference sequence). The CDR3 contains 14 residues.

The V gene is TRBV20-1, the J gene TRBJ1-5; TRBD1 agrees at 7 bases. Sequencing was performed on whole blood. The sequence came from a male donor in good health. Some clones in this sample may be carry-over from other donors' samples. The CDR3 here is CSAPQGGSNQPQHF. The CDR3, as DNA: TGCAGTGCTCCCCAGGGGGGTAGCAATCAGCCCCAGCATTTT.